The text below deals with one T cell receptor beta chain. The entry originates in a study of blood T cell repertoires in COVID-19. Overall study: Sites in the United States, Italy and Spain provided acute and convalescent COVID-19 samples.

As processed by the authors: The authors estimated nucleated cell counts from reference gene primer amplification. Produced via immunoSEQ multiplex PCR; TCRdb's table is partial and in-frame only. V, J and clone size were drawn from that table, and D and trimming were deduced from the DNA. This table has about 260,000 clones, about 87% appearing once. This TCR was sampled from a woman in her forties who had recovered from COVID-19. Sequencing used peripheral blood.

CDR3 sequence (DNA): TGTGCCAGTAGTCATCGACAGTTAGGTAGACCTGAAGCTTTCTTT. Amino acid sequence: CASSHRQLGRPEAFF. This chain joins TRBV19 and TRBJ1-1; perhaps TRBD1 as D (5 bases). The CDR3 covers 15 residues. Between the trimmed V and J ends, which lost 5 bases and 6 bases, there was a span of 19 bases. Germline V gene sequence: CDR1 LNHDA, CDR2 SQIVND (reference sequence). The full variable domain, in which reference TRBV19 and TRBJ1-1 provide the parts outside the CDR3, is DGGITQSPKYLFRKEGQNVTLSCEQNLNHDAMYWYRQDPGQGLRLIYYSQIVNDFQKGDIAEGYSVSREKKESFPLTVTSAQKNPTAFYLCASSHRQLGRPEAFFGQGTRLTVV.